This TCR beta chain was captured in a study of glioma-infiltrating T cells after dendritic cell vaccination. Clones were sequenced by immunoSEQ multiplex PCR, and TCRdb holds only the in-frame ones, with some missing. Of 49,000 or so clones in the sample, approximately 83% are singletons; the top ten hold about an eighth. The CDR3 spans 14 residues. V shed 4 bases and J shed 6 bases, with 13 bases lying between them. Germline CDR1 MNHEY, CDR2 SVGAGI. This clone showed up just once. The chain joins TRBV6-5 to TRBJ2-1; D gene uncertain. Specimen: blood, collected before dendritic cell vaccination. This TCR derives from a human donor with glioblastoma. CDR3 bases: TGTGCCAGCAGTTTCCCTAGGCCCCCCAATGAGCAGTTCTTC. This encodes CASSFPRPPNEQFF.